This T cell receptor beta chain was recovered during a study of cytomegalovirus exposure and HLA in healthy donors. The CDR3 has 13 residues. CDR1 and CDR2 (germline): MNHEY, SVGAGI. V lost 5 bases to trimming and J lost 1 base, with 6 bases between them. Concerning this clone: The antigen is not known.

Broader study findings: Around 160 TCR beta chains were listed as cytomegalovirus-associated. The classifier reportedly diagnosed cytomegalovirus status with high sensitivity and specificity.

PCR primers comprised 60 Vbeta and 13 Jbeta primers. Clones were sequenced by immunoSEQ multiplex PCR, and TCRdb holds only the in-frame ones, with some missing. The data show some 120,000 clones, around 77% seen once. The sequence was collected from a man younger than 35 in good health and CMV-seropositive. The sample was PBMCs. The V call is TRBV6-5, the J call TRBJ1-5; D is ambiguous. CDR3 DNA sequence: TGTGCCAGCAGTCCGAGGAGCAATCAGCCCCAGCATTTT. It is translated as CASSPRSNQPQHF.